The next 8 T cell receptor beta chains were all read from a single sample in a study of blood T cells in healthy people across ages (dated by TCRdb to between 2014 and 2016). Libraries were constructed by 5' RACE. TCRdb records Illumina HiSeq 2500 as the sequencer. The second PCR ran for about 6 to 12 cycles and used a J-beta primer mix along with a sample-barcoded 5' primer. TCRdb ran its own pipeline on the public reads, namely fastp trimming at Q25 and MiXCR clone calling, and kept in-frame beta chains. Each entry is one CDR3 protein sequence, shown with its most common DNA and genes. This sample is represented by hundreds of thousands of distinct CDR3 sequences; approximately 49% of them were singletons. The top ten constitute roughly 31% of the sample. What was sequenced was blood. These receptors were collected from a woman aged 60-70 years in good health.

The V call is TRBV20-1, the J call TRBJ2-1, with TRBD2 identical over 8 bases. CDR1 DFQATT and CDR2 SNEGSKA come from the germline V gene (reference sequence). The CDR3 covers 14 residues. Trimming cost V 6 bases and J 5 bases; bases outside gene matches: 9. CDR3 DNA: TGCAGTGCGGTGGCACTAGCGGAAAACAATGAGCAGTTCTTC. Residues: CSAVALAENNEQFF.

A remark on this clonotype: The germline gene is not matched at one end of the junction; a read error may be the cause. The J gene is TRBJ1-5, the V gene TRBV20-1; D not resolved. The CDR3 is 13 amino acids. The germline CDR1 and CDR2 sequences are DFQATT and SNEGSKA (reference sequence). The CDR3 DNA sequence: TGCAGTGCCCGACCAGGATTTAGCCAGCCCCGGCATTTT. Encoded protein: CSARPGFSQPRHF.

The chain couples TRBV28 to TRBJ1-4, with D hard to call. Deletions cut 5 bases from V and 6 bases from J, with 13 bases between. Germline lookup yields CDR1 MDHEN and CDR2 SYDVKM. The CDR3 covers 14 residues. CDR3 sequence reads: CASSRTRPHEKLFF. The CDR3 DNA is TGTGCCAGCAGTAGGACGAGACCTCATGAAAAACTGTTTTTT.

For this clonotype: With a much larger clone just one base away, this may be a read error. V usage is TRBV28 and J usage is TRBJ2-2, with D uncertain. Germline V gene sequence: CDR1 MDHEN, CDR2 SYDVKM. CDR3 length: 12 amino acids. The ends were cut back, 4 bases at V and 4 bases at J, with 4 bases in the middle. The CDR3 DNA reads as TGTGCCAGCAGTTCCTTCACCGGGGAGCTGTTTTTT. Protein: CASSSFTGELFF.

The chain carries TRBV5-6 and TRBJ1-2; tentative D call: TRBD1 (6 bases). The CDR3 is 14 amino acids. Trimming pared 4 bases from V and 6 bases from J, leaving 16 bases between. CDR1 SGHDT and CDR2 YYEEEE come from the germline V gene. In DNA, the CDR3 is TGTGCCAGCAGCACGCAGGGGTTTTTTGATGGCTACACCTTC. Translating it yields CASSTQGFFDGYTF.

This clonotype showed up just once. The chain couples TRBV7-2 to TRBJ1-1; D ambiguous. The CDR3 totals 14 residues. V was clipped by 4 bases and J by 5 bases, with 14 bases between them. Per germline, CDR1 SGHTA and CDR2 FQGNSA. The CDR3 spells CASSSGPGRTEAFF. The CDR3 nucleotides read TGTGCCAGCAGCTCCGGCCCGGGGAGAACTGAAGCTTTCTTT.

The rearrangement uses TRBV20-1 and TRBJ1-2; D remains unclear. In germline, CDR1 is DFQATT, CDR2 SNEGSKA (reference sequence). V was clipped by 6 bases and J by 5 bases, with 10 bases between them. CDR3 size: 11 residues. The CDR3 DNA reads as TGCAGTGCCCGAGTGGGATATGGCTACACCTTC. It is translated as CSARVGYGYTF.

This clonotype was observed a handful of times. The V gene is TRBV3-1, the J gene TRBJ2-5; D gene uncertain. The CDR3 has 13 residues. The ends were cut back, 3 bases at V and 11 bases at J, with 16 bases in the middle. Germline V CDR1 and CDR2: LGHDT, YNNKEL (reference sequence). The CDR3 protein is CASSHLDPNEQYF. The CDR3 DNA sequence: TGTGCCAGCAGCCATCTAGATCCCAATGAGCAGTACTTC.